These T cell receptor beta chains were read from a single sample in a study of blood T cell repertoires in COVID-19. Assay used: immunoSEQ multiplex PCR; TCRdb lists only in-frame clones, some missing. The sample lists about 46,000 clones; 88% were seen once. The source material was peripheral blood. The source is a man aged 45-65 years with active COVID-19. The CDR3 runs from the conserved cysteine through the conserved F or W. Each record gives: clone size, V gene, D gene, J gene, CDR3 protein, CDR3 DNA. D genes are given only for firm matches. Clone size is given for some rows only: seen once, a few or many times, or a class if the clone is expanded.

size: NA; V: TRBV4-1; D: TRBD2; J: TRBJ2-7; CDR3: CASSSRTSGGTYEQYF; DNA: TGCGCCAGCAGCTCCCGGACTAGCGGGGGTACCTACGAGCAGTACTTC
size: few; V: TRBV7-8; D: TRBD1; J: TRBJ1-2; CDR3: CASTAGTGAGYTF; DNA: TGTGCCAGCACCGCCGGGACAGGGGCGGGCTACACCTTC
size: NA; V: TRBV30; D: TRBD2; J: TRBJ2-3; CDR3: CAWSGLADTQYF; DNA: TGTGCCTGGAGCGGACTAGCAGATACGCAGTATTTT
size: NA; V: TRBV9; D: NA; J: TRBJ2-3; CDR3: CASSVVSRGIDTQYF; DNA: TGTGCCAGCAGCGTAGTTTCCAGGGGAATAGATACGCAGTATTTT
size: NA; V: TRBV30; D: TRBD1; J: TRBJ2-4; CDR3: CAWSVPGGSNIQYF; DNA: TGTGCCTGGAGTGTGCCAGGGGGAAGTAACATTCAGTACTTC
size: NA; V: TRBV4-1; D: NA; J: TRBJ1-1; CDR3: CASSLLGRGRFEAFF; DNA: TGCGCCAGCAGCCTATTGGGGAGGGGGAGATTTGAAGCTTTCTTT
size: once; V: TRBV19; D: TRBD2; J: TRBJ2-7; CDR3: CASGGAGDGYEQYF; DNA: TGTGCCAGCGGGGGGGCGGGAGACGGTTACGAGCAGTACTTC
size: NA; V: TRBV12-3/TRBV12-4; D: NA; J: TRBJ2-5; CDR3: CASSPGFGAQYF; DNA: TGTGCCAGCAGTCCGGGTTTCGGGGCCCAGTACTTC
size: NA; V: TRBV7-9; D: NA; J: TRBJ2-3; CDR3: CASSLSGTTQYF; DNA: TGTGCCAGCAGCCTGTCAGGAACTACGCAGTATTTT
size: NA; V: TRBV5-1; D: NA; J: TRBJ2-1; CDR3: CASSLAVNSYNEQFF; DNA: TGCGCCAGCAGCTTGGCGGTAAACTCCTACAATGAGCAGTTCTTC
size: NA; V: TRBV19; D: TRBD1; J: TRBJ1-4; CDR3: CAIRDRAGEKLFF; DNA: TGTGCCATAAGGGACAGGGCGGGCGAAAAACTGTTTTTT
size: NA; V: TRBV12-5; D: NA; J: TRBJ2-5; CDR3: CASGHESGTQYF; DNA: TGTGCTAGTGGGCACGAATCGGGGACCCAGTACTTC
size: NA; V: TRBV28; D: TRBD1; J: TRBJ1-6; CDR3: CASSSTGVSYNSPLHF; DNA: TGTGCCAGCAGTTCAACAGGGGTCTCCTATAATTCACCCCTCCACTTT
size: NA; V: TRBV28; D: NA; J: TRBJ1-3; CDR3: CASSPPRISGNTIYF; DNA: TGTGCCAGCAGCCCTCCGCGTATCTCTGGAAACACCATATATTTT
size: NA; V: TRBV18; D: TRBD1; J: TRBJ1-6; CDR3: CASSQGPTGNDSPLHF; DNA: TGTGCCAGCTCACAAGGCCCGACAGGGAATGATTCACCCCTCCACTTT
size: NA; V: TRBV9; D: TRBD1; J: TRBJ1-2; CDR3: CASSFGPGTVNYYGYTF; DNA: TGTGCCAGCAGCTTCGGACCAGGGACAGTCAATTACTATGGCTACACCTTC
size: NA; V: TRBV4-2; D: TRBD1; J: TRBJ2-1; CDR3: CASSQDRQGGMFF; DNA: TGTGCCAGCAGCCAAGATCGACAGGGGGGGATGTTCTTC
size: NA; V: TRBV30; D: TRBD1; J: TRBJ1-2; CDR3: CAWSGGQGANYGYTF; DNA: TGTGCCTGGAGTGGGGGACAGGGCGCTAACTATGGCTACACCTTC
size: NA; V: TRBV7-3; D: TRBD2; J: TRBJ2-1; CDR3: CASSPTLRTSGGPGEQFF; DNA: TGTGCCAGCAGCCCAACCCTCAGGACTAGCGGGGGCCCCGGTGAGCAGTTCTTC
size: once; V: TRBV29-1; D: TRBD1; J: TRBJ1-6; CDR3: CSARTGERNSPLHF; DNA: TGCAGTGCTAGGACAGGGGAGAGAAATTCACCCCTCCACTTT
size: NA; V: TRBV5-1; D: NA; J: TRBJ1-6; CDR3: CASSQGKESPLHF; DNA: TGCGCCAGCAGCCAGGGTAAGGAGAGTCCCCTCCACTTT
size: NA; V: TRBV5-6; D: TRBD2; J: TRBJ2-5; CDR3: CASSTLTSDQETQYF; DNA: TGTGCCAGCAGCACTTTGACTAGCGATCAAGAGACCCAGTACTTC
size: NA; V: TRBV2; D: NA; J: TRBJ2-7; CDR3: CASRQALSSYEQYF; DNA: TGTGCCAGCAGACAGGCGCTAAGCTCCTACGAGCAGTACTTC
size: NA; V: TRBV5-1; D: NA; J: TRBJ2-2; CDR3: CASSLADSGELFF; DNA: TGCGCCAGCAGCTTGGCCGACAGCGGGGAGCTGTTTTTT
size: NA; V: TRBV6-5; D: NA; J: TRBJ2-2; CDR3: CASKVAGGNGELFF; DNA: TGTGCCAGCAAGGTTGCAGGGGGGAACGGGGAGCTGTTTTTT
size: NA; V: TRBV14; D: NA; J: TRBJ2-3; CDR3: CASSQDPGHTTDTQYF; DNA: TGTGCCAGCAGCCAAGATCCCGGACACACCACAGATACGCAGTATTTT
size: NA; V: TRBV9; D: NA; J: TRBJ1-1; CDR3: CASSVGGGRRAFF; DNA: TGTGCCAGCAGCGTCGGGGGAGGACGGCGCGCTTTCTTT
size: NA; V: TRBV9; D: NA; J: TRBJ1-3; CDR3: CASGREGGGGNTIYF; DNA: TGTGCCAGCGGACGGGAGGGGGGAGGTGGAAACACCATATATTTT
size: NA; V: TRBV5-5; D: NA; J: TRBJ2-1; CDR3: CASSLAPGYNEQFF; DNA: TGTGCCAGCAGCTTGGCACCAGGATACAATGAGCAGTTCTTC
size: NA; V: TRBV6-5; D: NA; J: TRBJ2-3; CDR3: CASSPSGRTDTQYF; DNA: TGTGCCAGCAGTCCGAGCGGACGCACAGATACGCAGTATTTT
size: NA; V: TRBV4-1; D: TRBD2; J: TRBJ2-3; CDR3: CASSQDAGEADTQYF; DNA: TGCGCCAGCAGCCAAGATGCGGGAGAAGCAGATACGCAGTATTTT
size: once; V: TRBV4-1; D: NA; J: TRBJ1-2; CDR3: CASSQDLDDSTNYGYTF; DNA: TGCGCCAGCAGCCAAGACCTGGACGACAGCACCAACTATGGCTACACCTTC
size: few; V: TRBV7-9; D: TRBD1; J: TRBJ2-7; CDR3: CASSSTGVGSYEQYF; DNA: TGTGCCAGCAGCTCCACAGGGGTCGGGTCCTACGAGCAGTACTTC
size: NA; V: TRBV19; D: NA; J: TRBJ1-5; CDR3: CASRPGFISNQPQHF; DNA: TGTGCCAGTAGACCGGGATTTATTAGCAATCAGCCCCAGCATTTT
size: NA; V: TRBV18; D: NA; J: TRBJ1-1; CDR3: CASAQSGNTEAFF; DNA: TGTGCCAGCGCCCAGTCGGGGAACACTGAAGCTTTCTTT
size: NA; V: TRBV19; D: NA; J: TRBJ1-1; CDR3: CASSPLGGTSEAFF; DNA: TGTGCCAGTAGTCCCCTGGGGGGAACCTCTGAAGCTTTCTTT
size: NA; V: TRBV25-1; D: TRBD1; J: TRBJ1-2; CDR3: CASSGDRGRLYGYTF; DNA: TGTGCCAGCAGCGGAGACAGGGGGCGCCTTTATGGCTACACCTTC
size: NA; V: TRBV19; D: TRBD2; J: TRBJ2-2; CDR3: CASSIGTSGGELFF; DNA: TGTGCCAGTAGTATTGGGACTAGCGGTGGGGAGCTGTTTTTT
size: NA; V: TRBV3-1/TRBV3-2; D: NA; J: TRBJ1-6; CDR3: CASSQDASSYNSPLHF; DNA: TGTGCCAGCAGCCAAGATGCGAGCTCCTATAATTCACCCCTCCACTTT
size: NA; V: TRBV3-1/TRBV3-2; D: NA; J: TRBJ2-7; CDR3: CASSQVRGSYEQYF; DNA: TGTGCCAGCAGCCAAGTCCGGGGGTCCTACGAGCAGTACTTC
size: NA; V: TRBV5-6; D: NA; J: TRBJ2-5; CDR3: CASNGDWETQYF; DNA: TGTGCCAGCAACGGGGATTGGGAGACCCAGTACTTC
size: once; V: TRBV10-2; D: TRBD2; J: TRBJ2-3; CDR3: CASSGRGGATDTQYF; DNA: TGCGCCAGCAGTGGGCGCGGGGGGGCGACAGATACGCAGTATTTT
size: NA; V: TRBV4-1; D: TRBD2; J: TRBJ2-2; CDR3: CASSQGPQAGVLFGTGELFF; DNA: TGCGCCAGCAGCCAAGGCCCCCAGGCGGGGGTGCTCTTCGGAACCGGGGAGCTGTTTTTT
size: few; V: TRBV28; D: TRBD1; J: TRBJ2-7; CDR3: CASLRRQGRREQYF; DNA: TGTGCCAGCCTCCGGAGACAGGGGCGTCGGGAGCAGTACTTC
size: NA; V: TRBV19; D: NA; J: TRBJ1-1; CDR3: CASSIVLGAGTEAFF; DNA: TGTGCCAGTAGTATAGTTTTAGGGGCTGGCACTGAAGCTTTCTTT
size: NA; V: TRBV7-9; D: NA; J: TRBJ2-7; CDR3: CASSLAGANEQYF; DNA: TGTGCCAGCAGCTTAGCGGGAGCCAACGAGCAGTACTTC
size: NA; V: TRBV24-1; D: NA; J: TRBJ2-7; CDR3: CATGGTGKDEQYF; DNA: TGTGCCACCGGCGGGACCGGAAAAGACGAGCAGTACTTC
size: NA; V: TRBV5-1; D: NA; J: TRBJ2-3; CDR3: CASSLEHLENTDTQYF; DNA: TGCGCCAGCAGCTTAGAACACCTAGAGAACACAGATACGCAGTATTTT
size: NA; V: TRBV29-1; D: TRBD2; J: TRBJ2-7; CDR3: CSARLAGSYEQYF; DNA: TGCAGCGCTCGACTAGCGGGGTCCTACGAGCAGTACTTC
size: NA; V: TRBV28; D: NA; J: TRBJ1-5; CDR3: CASSLKGPANQPQHF; DNA: TGTGCCAGCAGTTTGAAGGGGCCGGCGAATCAGCCCCAGCATTTT